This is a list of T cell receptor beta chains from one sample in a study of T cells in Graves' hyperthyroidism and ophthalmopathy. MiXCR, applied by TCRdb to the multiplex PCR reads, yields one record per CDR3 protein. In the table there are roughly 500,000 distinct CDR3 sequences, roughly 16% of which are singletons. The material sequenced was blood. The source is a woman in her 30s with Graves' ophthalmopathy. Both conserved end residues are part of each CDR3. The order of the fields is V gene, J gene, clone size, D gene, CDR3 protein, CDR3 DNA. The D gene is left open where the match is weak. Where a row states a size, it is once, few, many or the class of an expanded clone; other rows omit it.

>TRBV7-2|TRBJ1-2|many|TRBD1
CASSMDRENYGYTF
TGTGCCAGCAGCATGGACAGGGAGAACTATGGCTACACCTTC
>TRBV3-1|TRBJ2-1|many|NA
CASSLMSSYNEQFF
TGTGCCAGCAGCCTCATGAGCTCCTACAATGAGCAGTTCTTC
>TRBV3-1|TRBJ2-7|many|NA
CASSQDRGTYEQYF
TGTGCCAGCAGCCAAGATCGTGGAACCTACGAGCAGTACTTC
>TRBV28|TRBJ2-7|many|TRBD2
CASSLGKREAPSYEQYF
TGTGCCAGCAGTTTAGGGAAGCGGGAGGCTCCCTCCTACGAGCAGTACTTC
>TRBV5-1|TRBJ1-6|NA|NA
CASSLGHDNSPLHF
TGCGCCAGCAGCTTGGGACATGATAATTCACCCCTCCACTTT
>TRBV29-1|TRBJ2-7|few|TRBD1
CSVGSGTGIEQYF
TGCAGCGTTGGATCCGGGACAGGGATCGAGCAGTACTTC
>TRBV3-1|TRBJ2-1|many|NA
CASSLRARVREQFF
TGTGCCAGCAGCCTCCGTGCTCGGGTGCGTGAGCAGTTCTTC
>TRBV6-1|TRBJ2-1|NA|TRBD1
CASSKGQGNEQFF
TGTGCCAGCAGTAAGGGACAGGGGAATGAGCAGTTCTTC
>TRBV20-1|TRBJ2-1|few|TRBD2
CSARVAGVVNEQFF
TGCAGTGCTAGGGTGGCGGGAGTTGTAAATGAGCAGTTCTTC
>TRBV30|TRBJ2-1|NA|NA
CAWSGSNGGGASYNEQFF
TGTGCCTGGAGTGGCTCGAACGGCGGTGGGGCCTCCTACAATGAGCAGTTCTTC
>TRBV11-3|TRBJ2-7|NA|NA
CASSLQGHRFYEQYF
TGTGCCAGCAGCTTACAAGGACACCGCTTTTACGAGCAGTACTTC
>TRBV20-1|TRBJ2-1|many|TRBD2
CSARPSGGFSYNEQFF
TGCAGTGCTAGACCTAGCGGGGGTTTCTCCTACAATGAGCAGTTCTTC
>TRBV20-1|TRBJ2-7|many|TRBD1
CSAPGQGAYEQYF
TGCAGTGCCCCGGGACAGGGGGCTTACGAGCAGTACTTC
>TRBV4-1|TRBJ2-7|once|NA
CASSQEGTGRNYEQYF
TGCGCCAGCAGCCAAGAGGGCACGGGGAGGAACTACGAGCAGTACTTC